These T cell receptor beta chains were read from a single sample in a study of blood T cell repertoires in COVID-19. Sequencing was performed with immunoSEQ multiplex PCR; in TCRdb, only in-frame clones are kept and a portion is missing. The data hold some 150,000 clones, with approximately 78% observed a single time. The specimen sequenced was peripheral blood. The receptors derive from an elderly woman with acute or convalescent COVID-19. Both conserved end residues are part of each CDR3. D genes are given only for firm matches. Size tells how often a clone was seen (once, few, many) or the class of an expanded clone, and some rows leave it out.

j_gene: TRBJ1-2; abundance: NA; d_gene: NA; v_gene: TRBV4-1; CDR3aa: CASSQRAPPLNRGYTF; CDR3nt: TGCGCCAGCAGCCAAAGGGCCCCACCTTTGAATAGGGGGTACACCTTC
j_gene: TRBJ2-7; abundance: NA; d_gene: TRBD2; v_gene: TRBV30; CDR3aa: CAWRKAGVNEQYF; CDR3nt: TGTGCCTGGAGAAAAGCGGGGGTTAACGAGCAGTACTTC
j_gene: TRBJ2-7; abundance: NA; d_gene: TRBD1; v_gene: TRBV13; CDR3aa: CASSFRTGSSYEQYF; CDR3nt: TGTGCCAGCAGCTTTAGGACAGGTTCCTCCTACGAGCAGTACTTC
j_gene: TRBJ1-1; abundance: NA; d_gene: NA; v_gene: TRBV6-1; CDR3aa: CASSEARQGWDTEAFF; CDR3nt: TGTGCCAGCAGTGAAGCGCGGCAGGGCTGGGATACTGAAGCTTTCTTT
j_gene: TRBJ2-7; abundance: NA; d_gene: TRBD2; v_gene: TRBV7-9; CDR3aa: CASQAGPSGYEQYF; CDR3nt: TGTGCCAGCCAAGCGGGACCGTCCGGGTACGAGCAGTACTTC
j_gene: TRBJ2-3; abundance: NA; d_gene: NA; v_gene: TRBV25-1; CDR3aa: CASKDLVDTQYF; CDR3nt: TGTGCCAGCAAGGACTTGGTCGATACGCAGTATTTT
j_gene: TRBJ1-2; abundance: NA; d_gene: TRBD1; v_gene: TRBV5-4; CDR3aa: CASSFPGQGAEGYTF; CDR3nt: TGTGCCAGCAGCTTTCCGGGACAGGGGGCCGAAGGCTACACCTTC
j_gene: TRBJ1-1; abundance: NA; d_gene: TRBD1; v_gene: TRBV2; CDR3aa: CASSERTGNTEAFF; CDR3nt: TGTGCCAGCAGTGAAAGGACAGGGAACACTGAAGCTTTCTTT
j_gene: TRBJ2-7; abundance: NA; d_gene: NA; v_gene: TRBV12-5; CDR3aa: CASGRGSYEQYF; CDR3nt: TGTGCTAGTGGTAGGGGGTCCTACGAGCAGTACTTC
j_gene: TRBJ1-2; abundance: NA; d_gene: NA; v_gene: TRBV19; CDR3aa: CASSIGAMDGYTF; CDR3nt: TGTGCCAGTAGTATCGGAGCTATGGATGGCTACACCTTC
j_gene: TRBJ2-7; abundance: few; d_gene: TRBD2; v_gene: TRBV18; CDR3aa: CASSRGLAGDYEQYF; CDR3nt: TGTGCCAGCTCACGCGGACTAGCGGGGGACTACGAGCAGTACTTC
j_gene: TRBJ2-7; abundance: NA; d_gene: NA; v_gene: TRBV20-1; CDR3aa: CSASRVGEQYF; CDR3nt: TGCAGTGCTAGCCGGGTCGGGGAGCAGTACTTC
j_gene: TRBJ2-5; abundance: NA; d_gene: TRBD1; v_gene: TRBV3-1/TRBV3-2; CDR3aa: CASSRMTGLQETQYF; CDR3nt: TGTGCCAGCAGCCGCATGACAGGGTTACAAGAGACCCAGTACTTC
j_gene: TRBJ2-1; abundance: once; d_gene: NA; v_gene: TRBV19; CDR3aa: CASSIFGYNEQFF; CDR3nt: TGTGCCAGTAGTATCTTCGGGTACAATGAGCAGTTCTTC
j_gene: TRBJ1-2; abundance: NA; d_gene: NA; v_gene: TRBV28; CDR3aa: CASSFRDGYTF; CDR3nt: TGTGCCAGCAGTTTCAGGGATGGCTACACCTTC
j_gene: TRBJ1-5; abundance: NA; d_gene: NA; v_gene: TRBV6-1; CDR3aa: CATGQYHQPQHF; CDR3nt: TGTGCCACCGGACAGTACCATCAGCCCCAGCATTTT
j_gene: TRBJ1-2; abundance: NA; d_gene: NA; v_gene: TRBV4-1; CDR3aa: CASSPGTPEGYTF; CDR3nt: TGCGCCAGCAGCCCAGGGACACCGGAAGGCTACACCTTC
j_gene: TRBJ2-1; abundance: NA; d_gene: TRBD1; v_gene: TRBV11-1; CDR3aa: CASSLRGRGEQFF; CDR3nt: TGTGCCAGCAGCCTCAGGGGGCGAGGTGAGCAGTTCTTC
j_gene: TRBJ2-1; abundance: NA; d_gene: TRBD2; v_gene: TRBV6-5; CDR3aa: CASSFIAGGPYNEQFF; CDR3nt: TGTGCCAGCAGTTTCATAGCGGGGGGCCCCTACAATGAGCAGTTCTTC
j_gene: TRBJ1-1; abundance: NA; d_gene: NA; v_gene: TRBV18; CDR3aa: CASSGGGNTEAFF; CDR3nt: TGTGCCAGCTCAGGGGGGGGGAACACTGAAGCTTTCTTT
j_gene: TRBJ2-1; abundance: few; d_gene: TRBD2; v_gene: TRBV7-3; CDR3aa: CASSLPGTSGGAEQFF; CDR3nt: TGTGCCAGCAGCCTACCCGGGACTAGCGGGGGGGCTGAGCAGTTCTTC
j_gene: TRBJ1-1; abundance: NA; d_gene: NA; v_gene: TRBV19; CDR3aa: CASSPEPRGNGAFF; CDR3nt: TGTGCCAGTAGCCCAGAGCCTCGGGGGAACGGGGCTTTCTTT
j_gene: TRBJ2-7; abundance: NA; d_gene: TRBD1; v_gene: TRBV2; CDR3aa: CASRTSGGYYEQYF; CDR3nt: TGTGCCAGCAGGACATCAGGGGGTTACTACGAGCAGTACTTC
j_gene: TRBJ1-5; abundance: NA; d_gene: NA; v_gene: TRBV6-4; CDR3aa: CASSESPYSNQPQHF; CDR3nt: TGTGCCAGCAGTGAGAGCCCTTATAGCAATCAGCCCCAGCATTTT
j_gene: TRBJ1-2; abundance: NA; d_gene: NA; v_gene: TRBV18; CDR3aa: CASSPAPGHYDGYTF; CDR3nt: TGTGCCAGCTCCCCAGCGCCCGGACATTACGATGGCTACACCTTC
j_gene: TRBJ2-7; abundance: NA; d_gene: TRBD2; v_gene: TRBV7-2; CDR3aa: CASSASGRAYEQYF; CDR3nt: TGTGCCAGCAGCGCGAGCGGGAGGGCCTACGAGCAGTACTTC
j_gene: TRBJ1-2; abundance: NA; d_gene: NA; v_gene: TRBV30; CDR3aa: CAWSHQGYGYTF; CDR3nt: TGTGCCTGGTCACATCAGGGATACGGCTACACCTTC
j_gene: TRBJ1-6; abundance: NA; d_gene: TRBD1; v_gene: TRBV5-6; CDR3aa: CASSWLDRTNSPLHF; CDR3nt: TGTGCCAGCAGCTGGCTGGACAGGACGAATTCACCCCTCCACTTT
j_gene: TRBJ1-1; abundance: NA; d_gene: NA; v_gene: TRBV6-6; CDR3aa: CASTLVGLLNTEAFF; CDR3nt: TGTGCCAGCACCCTCGTGGGCCTTTTGAACACTGAAGCTTTCTTT
j_gene: TRBJ2-7; abundance: NA; d_gene: TRBD1; v_gene: TRBV27; CDR3aa: CASRRTGELGRTRDEQYF; CDR3nt: TGTGCCAGCAGAAGGACAGGGGAATTGGGGAGGACCCGTGACGAGCAGTACTTC
j_gene: TRBJ2-7; abundance: NA; d_gene: NA; v_gene: TRBV19; CDR3aa: CASSRQQNHPYEQYF; CDR3nt: TGTGCCAGTAGTCGACAGCAGAACCATCCCTACGAGCAGTACTTC
j_gene: TRBJ1-1; abundance: NA; d_gene: NA; v_gene: TRBV21-1; CDR3aa: CASSKGGSEKMNTEAFF; CDR3nt: TGTGCCAGCAGCAAAGGCGGCAGCGAAAAAATGAACACTGAAGCTTTCTTT
j_gene: TRBJ1-4; abundance: NA; d_gene: NA; v_gene: TRBV5-6; CDR3aa: CASSSVTGGEKLFF; CDR3nt: TGTGCCAGCAGCTCCGTGACAGGAGGTGAAAAACTGTTTTTT
j_gene: TRBJ1-6; abundance: once; d_gene: NA; v_gene: TRBV11-2; CDR3aa: CASSLVQGRNSPLHF; CDR3nt: TGTGCCAGCAGCTTAGTGCAGGGGCGTAATTCACCCCTCCACTTT
j_gene: TRBJ2-2; abundance: few; d_gene: NA; v_gene: TRBV9; CDR3aa: CASSVFREAGELFF; CDR3nt: TGTGCCAGCAGCGTATTCAGGGAGGCCGGGGAGCTGTTTTTT
j_gene: TRBJ2-2; abundance: few; d_gene: NA; v_gene: TRBV4-2; CDR3aa: CASSQEGGNTGELFF; CDR3nt: TGTGCCAGCAGCCAAGAAGGCGGGAACACCGGGGAGCTGTTTTTT
j_gene: TRBJ1-1; abundance: NA; d_gene: NA; v_gene: TRBV19; CDR3aa: CASSTGPGRTEAFF; CDR3nt: TGTGCCAGTAGTACAGGACCTGGGAGGACTGAAGCTTTCTTT
j_gene: TRBJ2-7; abundance: NA; d_gene: NA; v_gene: TRBV4-1; CDR3aa: CASSQEKSDRSYEQYF; CDR3nt: TGCGCCAGCAGCCAAGAGAAATCCGACAGGAGCTACGAGCAGTACTTC
j_gene: TRBJ1-6; abundance: NA; d_gene: NA; v_gene: TRBV20-1; CDR3aa: CSASGQNNSPLHF; CDR3nt: TGCAGTGCTAGTGGGCAGAATAATTCACCCCTCCACTTT
j_gene: TRBJ2-1; abundance: NA; d_gene: TRBD1; v_gene: TRBV11-2; CDR3aa: CASSPEGQTYNEQFF; CDR3nt: TGTGCCAGCAGCCCAGAGGGACAGACCTACAATGAGCAGTTCTTC